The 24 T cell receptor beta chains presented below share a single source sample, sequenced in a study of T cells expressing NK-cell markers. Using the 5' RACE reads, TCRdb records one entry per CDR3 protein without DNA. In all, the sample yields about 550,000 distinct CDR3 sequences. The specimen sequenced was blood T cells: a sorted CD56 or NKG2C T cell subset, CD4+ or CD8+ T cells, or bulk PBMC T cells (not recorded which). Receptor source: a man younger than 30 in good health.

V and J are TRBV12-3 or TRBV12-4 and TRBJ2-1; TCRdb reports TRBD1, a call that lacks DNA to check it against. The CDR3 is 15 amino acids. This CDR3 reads CASRGVLGLTNEQFF.

The CDR3 is CASSWLAGVDEQFF. The chain employs TRBV27 and TRBJ2-1; checking the TCRdb D call of TRBD2 is not possible without DNA. This CDR3 is 14 amino acids long. Germline V gives CDR1 MNHEY, CDR2 SMNVEV (reference sequence).

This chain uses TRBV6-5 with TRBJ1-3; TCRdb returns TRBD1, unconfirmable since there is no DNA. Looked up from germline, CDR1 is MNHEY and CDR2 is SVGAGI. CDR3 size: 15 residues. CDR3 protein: CASSYVAGTGNTIYF.

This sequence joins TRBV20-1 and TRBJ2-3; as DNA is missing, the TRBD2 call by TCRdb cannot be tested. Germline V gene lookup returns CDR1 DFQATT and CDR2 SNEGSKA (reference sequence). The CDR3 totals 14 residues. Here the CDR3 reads CSARTSRYTDTQYF.

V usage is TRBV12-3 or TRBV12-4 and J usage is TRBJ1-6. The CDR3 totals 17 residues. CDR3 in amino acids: CASSLWSGGSGNSPLHF.

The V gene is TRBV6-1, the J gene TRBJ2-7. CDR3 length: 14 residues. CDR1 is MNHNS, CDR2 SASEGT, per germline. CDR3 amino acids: CASSPYFRTYEQYF.

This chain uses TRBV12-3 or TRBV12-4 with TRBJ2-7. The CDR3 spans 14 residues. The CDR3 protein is CASRAYIRAYEQYF.

The CDR3 sequence: CATSRDRFNTGELFF. This chain connects TRBV15 to TRBJ2-2. Germline CDR1 is LNHNV and CDR2 is YYDKDF (reference sequence). CDR3 length: 15 residues.

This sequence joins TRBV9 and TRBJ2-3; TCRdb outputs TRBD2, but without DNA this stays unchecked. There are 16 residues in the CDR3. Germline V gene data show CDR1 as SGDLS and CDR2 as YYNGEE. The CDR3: CASSVEPGLAGYTQYF.

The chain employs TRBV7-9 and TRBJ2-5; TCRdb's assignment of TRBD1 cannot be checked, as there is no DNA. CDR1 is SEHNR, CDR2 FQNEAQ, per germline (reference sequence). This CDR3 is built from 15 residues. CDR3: CASSFPRRGSETQYF.

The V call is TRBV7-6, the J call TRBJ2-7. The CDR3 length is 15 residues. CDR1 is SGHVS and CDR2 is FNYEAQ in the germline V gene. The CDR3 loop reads CASSFGQQGSYEQYF.

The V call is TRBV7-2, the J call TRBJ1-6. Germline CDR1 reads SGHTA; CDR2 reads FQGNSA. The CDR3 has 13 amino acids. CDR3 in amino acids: CASSQINNSPLHF.

CDR3 in amino acids: CSVQARDRGYNEQFF. This chain uses TRBV29-1 with TRBJ2-1; with no DNA, the TCRdb D assignment of TRBD1 cannot be verified. There are 15 residues in the CDR3. The germline V gene has CDR1 SQVTM and CDR2 ANQGSEA.

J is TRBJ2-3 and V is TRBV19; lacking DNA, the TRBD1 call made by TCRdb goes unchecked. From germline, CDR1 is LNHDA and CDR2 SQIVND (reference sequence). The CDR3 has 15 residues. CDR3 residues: CASSITQGGLDTQYF.

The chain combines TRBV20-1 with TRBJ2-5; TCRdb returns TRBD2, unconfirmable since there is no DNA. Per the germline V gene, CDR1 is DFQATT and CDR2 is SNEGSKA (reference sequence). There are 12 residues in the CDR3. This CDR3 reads CSATGLSETQYF.

The CDR3 spells CATSDPRVGNTEAFF. V usage is TRBV24-1 and J usage is TRBJ1-1. This CDR3 contains 15 residues. CDR1 KGHDR and CDR2 SFDVKD come from the germline V gene.

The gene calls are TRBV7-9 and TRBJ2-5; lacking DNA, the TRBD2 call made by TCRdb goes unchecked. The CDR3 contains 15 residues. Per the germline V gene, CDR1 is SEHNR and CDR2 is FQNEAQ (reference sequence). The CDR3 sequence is CASSFPARNQETQYF.

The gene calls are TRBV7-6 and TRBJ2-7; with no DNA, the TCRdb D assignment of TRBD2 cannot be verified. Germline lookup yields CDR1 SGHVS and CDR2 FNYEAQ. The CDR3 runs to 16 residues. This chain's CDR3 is CASSLEASGDFYEQYF.

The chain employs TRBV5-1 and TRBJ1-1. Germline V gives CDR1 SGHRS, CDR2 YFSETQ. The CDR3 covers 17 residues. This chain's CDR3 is CASSLGGRSRMNTEAFF.

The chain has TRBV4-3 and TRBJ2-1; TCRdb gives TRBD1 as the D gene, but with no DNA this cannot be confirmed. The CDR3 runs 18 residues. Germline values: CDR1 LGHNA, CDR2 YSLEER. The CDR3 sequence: CASSQATPNRGVYNEQFF.

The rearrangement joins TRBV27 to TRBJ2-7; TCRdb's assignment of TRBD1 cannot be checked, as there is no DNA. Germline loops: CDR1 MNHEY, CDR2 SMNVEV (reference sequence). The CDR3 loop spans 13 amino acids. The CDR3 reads CASSGGGLYEQYF.

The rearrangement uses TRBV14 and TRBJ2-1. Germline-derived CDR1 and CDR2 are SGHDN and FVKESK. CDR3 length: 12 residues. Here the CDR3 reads CASSQVGLRQFF. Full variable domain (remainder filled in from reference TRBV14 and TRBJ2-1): EAGVTQFPSHSVIEKGQTVTLRCDPISGHDNLYWYRRVMGKEIKFLLHFVKESKQDESGMPNNRFLAERTGGTYSTLKVQPAELEDSGVYFCASSQVGLRQFFGPGTRLTVL.

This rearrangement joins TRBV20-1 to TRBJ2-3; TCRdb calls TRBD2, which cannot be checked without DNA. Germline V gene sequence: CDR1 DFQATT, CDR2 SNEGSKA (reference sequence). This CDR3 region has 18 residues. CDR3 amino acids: CSASKGAGGPMGTDTQYF.

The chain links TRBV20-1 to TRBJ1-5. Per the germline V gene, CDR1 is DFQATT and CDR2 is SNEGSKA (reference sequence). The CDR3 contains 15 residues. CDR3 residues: CSARDRIRRGQPQHF.